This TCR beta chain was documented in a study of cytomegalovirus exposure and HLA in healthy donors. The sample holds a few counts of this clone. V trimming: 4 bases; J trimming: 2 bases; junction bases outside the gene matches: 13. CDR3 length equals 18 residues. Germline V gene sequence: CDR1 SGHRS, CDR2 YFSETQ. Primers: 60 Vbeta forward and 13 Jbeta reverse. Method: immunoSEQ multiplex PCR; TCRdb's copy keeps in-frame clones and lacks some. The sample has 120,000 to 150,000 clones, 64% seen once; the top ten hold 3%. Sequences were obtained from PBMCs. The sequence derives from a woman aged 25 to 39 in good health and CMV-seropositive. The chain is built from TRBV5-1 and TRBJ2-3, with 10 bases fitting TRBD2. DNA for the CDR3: TGCGCCAGCAGCCGGCGGGGGGGTAGCGGGGGGACCACAGATACGCAGTATTTT. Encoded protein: CASSRRGGSGGTTDTQYF.